The clone carrying this T cell receptor (beta chain) appeared a few times. Its target is not known. PCR involved 60 Vbeta and 13 Jbeta primers. This table comes from immunoSEQ multiplex PCR, and its TCRdb copy is limited to in-frame clones, with some not included. Of under 250,000 clones in the sample, 60% to 80% are singletons; the top ten hold about 2%. The record originates from a study of cytomegalovirus exposure and HLA in healthy donors. Study background: Genetic ancestry analysis placed 81% of the 300 to 500 donors that were genotyped in the Caucasian-associated cluster.

Study findings and constraints: The authors enumerated 150 to 200 TCR beta chains as linked to cytomegalovirus. In a later analysis, donors in an Asian-associated ancestry cluster reportedly had fewer N-insertions in productive TCRs than the cohort mean.

This CDR3 region has 14 residues. CDR1 is SGHTA and CDR2 is FQGNSA in the germline V gene. V gave up 5 bases and J gave up 4 bases, with 13 bases separating them. This chain connects TRBV7-2 to TRBJ2-3, with D possibly TRBD2 on 5 matching bases. What was sequenced was PBMCs. This clonotype was sampled from a male donor in good health and CMV-seronegative. The CDR3 DNA sequence: TGTGCCAGCAGCCTTGTGGGGAGCGCAGATACGCAGTATTTT. The encoded protein is CASSLVGSADTQYF.